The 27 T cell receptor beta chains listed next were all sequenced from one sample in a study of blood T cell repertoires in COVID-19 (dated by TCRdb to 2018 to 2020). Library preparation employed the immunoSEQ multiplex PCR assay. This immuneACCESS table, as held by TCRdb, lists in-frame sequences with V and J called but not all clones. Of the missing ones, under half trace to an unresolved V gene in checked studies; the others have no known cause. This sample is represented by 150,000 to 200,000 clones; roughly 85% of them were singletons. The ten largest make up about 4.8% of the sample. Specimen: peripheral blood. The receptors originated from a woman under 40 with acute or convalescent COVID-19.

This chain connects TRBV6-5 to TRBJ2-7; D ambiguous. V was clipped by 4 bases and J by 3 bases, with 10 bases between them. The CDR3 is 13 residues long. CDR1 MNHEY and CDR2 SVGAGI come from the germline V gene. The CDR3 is CASSFREDYEQYF. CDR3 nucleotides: TGTGCCAGCAGTTTCCGAGAGGACTACGAGCAGTACTTC.

CDR3 nucleotides: TGTGCCAGCAGTATTACCGGGACAGGGGATGGCTACACCTTC. Its protein product is CASSITGTGDGYTF. The chain joins TRBV6-5 to TRBJ1-2; 10 bases map to TRBD1. Losses at the gene ends were 5 bases for V and 6 bases for J; bases not matched to a gene: 6. Germline V lookup: CDR1 MNHEY, CDR2 SVGAGI. The CDR3 is made up of 14 amino acids.

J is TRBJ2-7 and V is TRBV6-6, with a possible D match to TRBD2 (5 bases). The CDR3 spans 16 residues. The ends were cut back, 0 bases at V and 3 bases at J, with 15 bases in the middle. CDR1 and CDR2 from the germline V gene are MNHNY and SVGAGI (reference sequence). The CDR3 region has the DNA TGTGCCAGCAGTTACTCCTTCGGGAATTCTAACTACGAGCAGTACTTC. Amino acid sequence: CASSYSFGNSNYEQYF.

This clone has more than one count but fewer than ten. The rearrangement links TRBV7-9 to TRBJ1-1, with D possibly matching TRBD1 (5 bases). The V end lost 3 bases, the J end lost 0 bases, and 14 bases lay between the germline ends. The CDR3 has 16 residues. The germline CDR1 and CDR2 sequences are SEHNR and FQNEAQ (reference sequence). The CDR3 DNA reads TGTGCCAGCAGCTTGGGGCAGGGCTACTTGAACACTGAAGCTTTCTTT. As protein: CASSLGQGYLNTEAFF.

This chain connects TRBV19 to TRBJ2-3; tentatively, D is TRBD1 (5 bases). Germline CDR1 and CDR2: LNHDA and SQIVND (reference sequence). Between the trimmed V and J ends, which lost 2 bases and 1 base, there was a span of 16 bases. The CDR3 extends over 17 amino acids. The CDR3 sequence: CASSIPRWEGGTDTQYF. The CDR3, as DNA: TGTGCCAGTAGTATACCTCGGTGGGAAGGGGGCACAGATACGCAGTATTTT.

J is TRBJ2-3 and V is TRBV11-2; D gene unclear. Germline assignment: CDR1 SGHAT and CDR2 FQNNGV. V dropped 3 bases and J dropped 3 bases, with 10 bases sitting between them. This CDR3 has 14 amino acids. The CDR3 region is CASSFHPGTDTQYF. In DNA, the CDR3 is TGTGCCAGCAGCTTCCACCCCGGGACAGATACGCAGTATTTT.

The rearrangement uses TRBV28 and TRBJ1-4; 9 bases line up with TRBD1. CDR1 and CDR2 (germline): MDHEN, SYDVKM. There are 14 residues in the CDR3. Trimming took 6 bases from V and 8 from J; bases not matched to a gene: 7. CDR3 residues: CASRPGTGWEKLFF. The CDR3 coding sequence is TGTGCCAGCAGACCCGGGACAGGGTGGGAAAAACTGTTTTTT.

DNA for the CDR3: TGTGCCAGCAGTGCGGGTATGAACACTGAAGCTTTCTTT. The encoded protein is CASSAGMNTEAFF. The chain links TRBV28 to TRBJ1-1; no clear D gene. Germline V CDR1 and CDR2: MDHEN, SYDVKM. This CDR3 has 13 amino acids. V lost 5 bases and J lost 0, with 7 bases in between.

The CDR3 sequence is CASSVAGQNTEAFF. CDR3 in DNA: TGTGCCAGCAGCGTAGCAGGTCAGAACACTGAAGCTTTCTTT. This rearrangement joins TRBV9 to TRBJ1-1; no firm D call. V lost 0 bases and J 1 base, leaving 7 bases between the germline ends. Germline CDR1 is SGDLS and CDR2 is YYNGEE. CDR3 size: 14 residues.

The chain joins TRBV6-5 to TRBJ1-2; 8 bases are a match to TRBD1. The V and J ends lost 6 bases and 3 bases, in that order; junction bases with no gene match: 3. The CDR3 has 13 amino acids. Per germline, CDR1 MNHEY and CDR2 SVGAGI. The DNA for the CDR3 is TGTGCCAGCAGGGAGACAGGGGACTATGGCTACACCTTC. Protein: CASRETGDYGYTF.

CDR3 sequence: CAWSRTGTYEQYF. In nucleotides, the CDR3 is TGTGCCTGGAGTCGGACAGGGACCTACGAGCAGTACTTC. V and J are TRBV30 and TRBJ2-7; 8 bases are a match to TRBD1. J lost 2 bases, V lost 2 bases, and 2 bases had no gene match. Germline assignment: CDR1 GTSNPN and CDR2 SVGIG (reference sequence). The CDR3 has 13 residues.

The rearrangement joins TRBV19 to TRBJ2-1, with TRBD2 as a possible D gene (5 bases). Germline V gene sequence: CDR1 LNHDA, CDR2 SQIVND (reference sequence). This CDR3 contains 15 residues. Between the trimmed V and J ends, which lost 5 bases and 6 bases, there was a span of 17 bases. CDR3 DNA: TGTGCCAGTAGTCTCCTAGCTACCATCACCAATGAGCAGTTCTTC. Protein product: CASSLLATITNEQFF.

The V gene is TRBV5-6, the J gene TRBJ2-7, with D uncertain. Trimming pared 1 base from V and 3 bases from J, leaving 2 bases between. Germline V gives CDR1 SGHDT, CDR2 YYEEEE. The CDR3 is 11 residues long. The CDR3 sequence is CASSLRYEQYF. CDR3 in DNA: TGTGCCAGCAGCTTGCGCTACGAGCAGTACTTC. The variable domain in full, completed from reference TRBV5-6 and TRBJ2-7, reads DAGVTQSPTHLIKTRGQQVTLRCSPKSGHDTVSWYQQALGQGPQFIFQYYEEEERQRGNFPDRFSGHQFPNYSSELNVNALLLGDSALYLCASSLRYEQYFGPGTRLTVT.

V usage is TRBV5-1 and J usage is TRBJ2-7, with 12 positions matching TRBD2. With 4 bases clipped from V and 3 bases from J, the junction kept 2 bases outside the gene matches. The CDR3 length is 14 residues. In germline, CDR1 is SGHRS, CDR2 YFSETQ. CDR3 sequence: CASSASGRGYEQYF. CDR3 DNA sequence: TGCGCCAGCAGCGCTAGCGGGAGGGGCTACGAGCAGTACTTC.

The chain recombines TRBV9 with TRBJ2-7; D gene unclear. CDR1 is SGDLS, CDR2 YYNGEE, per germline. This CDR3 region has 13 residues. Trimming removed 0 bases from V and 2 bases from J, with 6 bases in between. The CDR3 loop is CASSVAGPYEQYF. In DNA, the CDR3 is TGTGCCAGCAGCGTAGCAGGCCCCTACGAGCAGTACTTC.

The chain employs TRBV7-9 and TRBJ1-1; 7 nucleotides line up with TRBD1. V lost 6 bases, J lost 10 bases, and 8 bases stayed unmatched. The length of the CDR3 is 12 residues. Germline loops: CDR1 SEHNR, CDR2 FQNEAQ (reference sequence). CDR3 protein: CASSLYDRVAFF. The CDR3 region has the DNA TGTGCCAGCAGTCTTTATGACAGGGTAGCTTTCTTT.

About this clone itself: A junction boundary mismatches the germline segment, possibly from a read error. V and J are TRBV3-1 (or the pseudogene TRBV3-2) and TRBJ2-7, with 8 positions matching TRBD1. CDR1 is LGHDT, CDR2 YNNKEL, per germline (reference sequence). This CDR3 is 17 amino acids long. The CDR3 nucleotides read TGTGCCAGCAGCCAGGAATTCACGGGACAGGTTCGCGTTGTTCGGGACTTC. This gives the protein CASSQEFTGQVRVVRDF.

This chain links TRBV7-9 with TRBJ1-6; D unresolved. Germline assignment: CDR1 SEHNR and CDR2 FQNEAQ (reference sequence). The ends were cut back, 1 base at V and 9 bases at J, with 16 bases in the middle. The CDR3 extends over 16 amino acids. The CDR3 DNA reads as TGTGCCAGCAGCTTAGGCCCTTTCGGGTCAAGTTCACCCCTCCACTTT. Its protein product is CASSLGPFGSSSPLHF.

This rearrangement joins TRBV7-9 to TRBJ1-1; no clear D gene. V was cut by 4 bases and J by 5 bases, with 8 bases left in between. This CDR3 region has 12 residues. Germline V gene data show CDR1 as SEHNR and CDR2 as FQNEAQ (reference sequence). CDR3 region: CASSSRQTEAFF. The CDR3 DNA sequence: TGTGCCAGCAGCTCGAGGCAGACTGAAGCTTTCTTT.

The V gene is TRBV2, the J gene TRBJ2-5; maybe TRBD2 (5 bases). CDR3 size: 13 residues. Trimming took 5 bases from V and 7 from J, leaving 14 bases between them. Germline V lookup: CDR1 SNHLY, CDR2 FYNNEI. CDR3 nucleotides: TGTGCCAGCAGTTCGGACTCAAAGGGGACCCAGTACTTC. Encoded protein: CASSSDSKGTQYF.

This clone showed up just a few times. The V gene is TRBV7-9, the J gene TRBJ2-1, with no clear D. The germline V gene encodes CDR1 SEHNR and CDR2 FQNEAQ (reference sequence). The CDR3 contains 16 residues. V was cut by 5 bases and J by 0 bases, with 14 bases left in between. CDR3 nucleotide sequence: TGTGCCAGCAGCCACCTGGGCGCTGCCTCCTACAATGAGCAGTTCTTC. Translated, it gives CASSHLGAASYNEQFF.

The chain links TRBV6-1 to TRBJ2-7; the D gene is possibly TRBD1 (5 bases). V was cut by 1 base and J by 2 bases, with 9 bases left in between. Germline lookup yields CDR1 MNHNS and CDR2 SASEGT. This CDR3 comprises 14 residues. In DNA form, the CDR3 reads TGTGCCAGCAGTGAAGAGGGGCCCACCTACGAGCAGTACTTC. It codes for CASSEEGPTYEQYF.

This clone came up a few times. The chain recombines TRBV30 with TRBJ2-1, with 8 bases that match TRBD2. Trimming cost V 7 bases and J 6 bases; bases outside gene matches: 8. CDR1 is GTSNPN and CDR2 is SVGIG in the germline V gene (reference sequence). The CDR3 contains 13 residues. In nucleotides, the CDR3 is TGTGCCTTGGAACGGGAGGGCCGCAATGAGCAGTTCTTC. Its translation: CALEREGRNEQFF.

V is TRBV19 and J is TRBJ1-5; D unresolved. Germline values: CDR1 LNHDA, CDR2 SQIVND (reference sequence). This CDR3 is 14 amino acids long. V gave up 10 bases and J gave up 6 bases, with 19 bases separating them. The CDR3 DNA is TGTGCCACCGCAGCGAGGGTTTTAGGTCAGCCCCAGCATTTT. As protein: CATAARVLGQPQHF.

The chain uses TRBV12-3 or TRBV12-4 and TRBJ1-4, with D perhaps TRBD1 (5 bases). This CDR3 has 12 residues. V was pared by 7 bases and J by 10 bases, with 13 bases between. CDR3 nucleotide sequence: TGTGCCAGCACCCACGGGGGATTAAAACTGTTTTTT. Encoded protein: CASTHGGLKLFF.

CDR3 in amino acids: CASSSAGTGYQPQHF. The CDR3, as DNA: TGTGCCAGCAGCTCTGCCGGGACAGGGTATCAGCCCCAGCATTTT. V usage is TRBV5-6 and J usage is TRBJ1-5, with 9 bases identical to TRBD1. The germline V gene encodes CDR1 SGHDT and CDR2 YYEEEE. J gave up 5 bases and V 3 bases, and 6 bases lay outside the gene matches. The length of the CDR3 is 15 residues.

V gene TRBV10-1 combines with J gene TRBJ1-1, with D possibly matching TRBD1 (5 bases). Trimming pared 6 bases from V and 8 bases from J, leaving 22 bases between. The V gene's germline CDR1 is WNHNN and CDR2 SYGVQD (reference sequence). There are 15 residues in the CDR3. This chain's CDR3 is CASSEGARAQGEAFF. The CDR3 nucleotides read TGCGCCAGCAGCGAAGGGGCCAGGGCGCAGGGCGAAGCTTTCTTT.